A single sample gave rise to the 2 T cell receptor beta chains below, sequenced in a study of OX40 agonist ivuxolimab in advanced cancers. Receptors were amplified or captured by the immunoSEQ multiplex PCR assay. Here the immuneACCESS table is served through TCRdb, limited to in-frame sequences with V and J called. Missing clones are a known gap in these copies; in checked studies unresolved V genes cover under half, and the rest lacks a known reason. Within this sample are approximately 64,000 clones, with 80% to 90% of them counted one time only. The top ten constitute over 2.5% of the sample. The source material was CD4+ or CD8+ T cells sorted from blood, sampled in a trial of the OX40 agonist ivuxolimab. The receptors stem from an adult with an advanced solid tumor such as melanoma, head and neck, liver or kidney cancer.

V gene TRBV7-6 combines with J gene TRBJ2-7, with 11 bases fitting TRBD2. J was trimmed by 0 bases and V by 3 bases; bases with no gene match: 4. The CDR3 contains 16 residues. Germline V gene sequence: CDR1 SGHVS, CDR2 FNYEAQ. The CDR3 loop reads CASSLGTSGTSYEQYF. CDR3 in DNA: TGTGCCAGCAGCTTGGGGACTAGCGGAACCTCCTACGAGCAGTACTTC.

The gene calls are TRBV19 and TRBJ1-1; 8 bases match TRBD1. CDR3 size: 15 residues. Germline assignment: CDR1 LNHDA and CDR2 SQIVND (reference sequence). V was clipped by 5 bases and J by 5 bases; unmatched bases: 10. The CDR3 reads CASSDDRQGNTEAFF. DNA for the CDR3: TGTGCCAGTAGTGATGACCGACAGGGGAATACTGAAGCTTTCTTT.